The source of this T cell receptor (beta chain) is a study of healthy donors' naive CD4 and CD8 T cells (dated by TCRdb to about 2015). A note on the overall study: Donors were selected to cover three age groups (20-25, 40-50 and 60-70 years, several each), with a mean age of approximately 43, and half of the donors were female. The donors were HLA-typed by sequencing at HLA-A, -B, -C, -DRB1, -DQB1 and -DPB1, using the SBTexcellerator protocol, an ABI3130xl analyzer and SBTengine software. For TCR alpha, a new primer set was designed to cover all functional IMGT alpha gene variants, and all other steps followed the beta-chain workflow. To examine how TCR variation is linked to lineage commitment, the study sequenced rearranged TCR alpha and beta chains from naive CD4+ and CD8+ T cells. The peripheral blood mononuclear cells came from around 19 individuals who were healthy and unrelated.

Sequencing relied on a 454 GS FLX Titanium. TCR libraries were built from 500 ng of total RNA with a previously published linear amplification protocol. Sequencing was performed on the Roche/454 Genome Sequencer with Titanium chemistry. Processing in the source paper ran as follows. From four or five of the healthy donors, a total of about 80,000 rearranged TCR alpha transcripts were sequenced. Duplicate transcripts were dropped, and unique TCR clonotypes were identified by the CDR3 junction according to IMGT nomenclature. In R 2.13.0, logistic regression modeled CD4 versus CD8 status on V and J genes, adjusting for donor effects, with Bonferroni correction for multiple testing. The raw public data were reprocessed by TCRdb itself: fastp quality trimming at Q25, MiXCR clonotype calling, in-frame beta chains only. Entries that share a CDR3 protein sequence are merged under the most common genes and DNA. The V and J calls and clone size come from TCRdb's table, not from the authors' own analysis. For this sample there are 180,000 or so distinct CDR3 sequences; 65% to 80% appear just once. The ten top clones hold roughly 2.4% of the sample.

Cells with a CD4+CD8-CD45RO-CD45RA+ profile were isolated by FACS and defined as naive CD4+ T cells, and those with a CD8+CD4-CD45RA+CD27bright profile were defined as naive CD8+ T cells. Antibodies against CD4 (RPA-T4), CD8 (SK1), CD27 (O323), CD45RA (HI100) and CD45RO (UCHL1) were used for sorting. Findings and caveats that apply to the study as a whole: V genes, J genes and CDR3 charge together appeared to explain approximately 12% of CD4/CD8 propensity variance, in a largely additive manner. Because the alpha and beta chains were sequenced in bulk, pairing them was not possible, and so effects of the combined chains went unevaluated. In both chains, CD4+ lineage was associated with a positively charged CDR3 and CD8+ lineage with a negatively charged CDR3. Possible repertoire bias arising from homeostatic proliferation of naive T cells was not directly addressed. Bias between naive CD4+ and CD8+ cells was reportedly observed for most V and J gene segments, consistently across donors and independently of HLA genotype.

Points on this clonotype: Its antigen is still unknown. Base quality data are lacking; no much larger clone is found one base away.

The source of this sequence is a pool of human donors in good health; the sample pools cells from several healthy donors. Sequenced material: naive CD4+ and CD8+ T cells sorted from blood, pooled from several donors. The sample's cell subset or site label is to be understood as: FACS-sorted naive CD4+ (CD45RO-CD45RA+) and naive CD8+ (CD45RA+CD27bright) T cells.

The CDR3 region reads CASSSQYRTGYEQYF. The sequenced DNA: TGTGCCAGCAGTTCTCAGTACAGGACTGGCTACGAGCAGTACTTC. The chain is made from TRBV27 and TRBJ2-7; the D match is possibly TRBD1 or TRBD2, with 5 bases aligned in each. The germline V gene (reference sequence) provides CDR1 MNHEY and CDR2 SMNVEV. V loses 4 bases of germline sequence and J loses 3 bases, and the interval between the two ends is 16 bases. The CDR3 numbers 15 residues from cysteine through phenylalanine. This entry keeps only the CDR3 DNA: 45 bases, framed from base 1.